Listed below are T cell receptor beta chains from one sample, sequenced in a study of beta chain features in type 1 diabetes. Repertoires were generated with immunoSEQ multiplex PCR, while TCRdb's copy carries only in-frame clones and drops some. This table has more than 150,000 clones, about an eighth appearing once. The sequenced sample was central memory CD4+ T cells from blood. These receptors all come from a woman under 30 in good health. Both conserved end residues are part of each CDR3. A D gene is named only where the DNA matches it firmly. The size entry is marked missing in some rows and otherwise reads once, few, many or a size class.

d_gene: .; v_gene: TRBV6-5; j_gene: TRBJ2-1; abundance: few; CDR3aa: CASSYDRRQVQFF; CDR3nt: TGTGCCAGCAGTTACGATCGCCGACAGGTGCAGTTCTTC
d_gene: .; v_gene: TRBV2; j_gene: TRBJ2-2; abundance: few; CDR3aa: CASSYDRGELFF; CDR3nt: TGTGCCAGCAGTTACGACAGGGGGGAGCTGTTTTTT
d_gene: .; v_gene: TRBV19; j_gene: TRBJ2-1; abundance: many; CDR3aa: CASSSQYNEQFF; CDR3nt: TGTGCCAGTAGTTCACAGTACAATGAGCAGTTCTTC
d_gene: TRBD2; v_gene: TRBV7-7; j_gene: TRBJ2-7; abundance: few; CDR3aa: CASNVGRGTSGDYEQYF; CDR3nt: TGTGCCAGCAACGTAGGGAGGGGGACTAGCGGGGACTACGAGCAGTACTTC
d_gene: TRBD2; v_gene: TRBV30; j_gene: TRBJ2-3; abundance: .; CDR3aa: CAWSVKLAGVFDTQYF; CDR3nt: TGTGCCTGGAGTGTCAAATTAGCGGGAGTGTTTGATACGCAGTATTTT
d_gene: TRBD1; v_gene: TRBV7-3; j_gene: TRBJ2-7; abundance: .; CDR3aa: CASSPGTGTYEQYF; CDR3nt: TGTGCCAGCAGCCCCGGGACAGGGACCTACGAGCAGTACTTC
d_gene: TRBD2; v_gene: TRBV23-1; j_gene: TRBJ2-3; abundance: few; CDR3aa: CASSQSPAGTPDTQYF; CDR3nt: TGCGCCAGCAGTCAATCCCCAGCGGGGACCCCAGATACGCAGTATTTT
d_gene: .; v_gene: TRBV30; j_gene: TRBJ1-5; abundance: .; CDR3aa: CAWGRFQPQHF; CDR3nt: TGTGCCTGGGGGAGGTTTCAGCCCCAGCATTTT
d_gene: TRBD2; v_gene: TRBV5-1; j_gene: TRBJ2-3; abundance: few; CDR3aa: CASSLFSSSGSTDTQYF; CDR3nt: TGCGCCAGCAGCTTGTTCTCGTCTAGCGGGAGTACAGATACGCAGTATTTT
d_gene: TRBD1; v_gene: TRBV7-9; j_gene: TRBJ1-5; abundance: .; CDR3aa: CASSTGAHSNQPQHF; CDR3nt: TGTGCCAGCAGCACAGGGGCCCATAGCAATCAGCCCCAGCATTTT
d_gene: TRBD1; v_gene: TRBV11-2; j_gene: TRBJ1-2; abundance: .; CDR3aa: CASSLESDREVEF; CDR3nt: TGTGCCAGCAGCTTAGAGAGCGACAGGGAGGTTGAGTTC
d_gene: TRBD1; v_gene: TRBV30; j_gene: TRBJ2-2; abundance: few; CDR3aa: CAWRPGGRTGELFF; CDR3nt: TGTGCCTGGCGACCAGGGGGAAGGACCGGGGAGCTGTTTTTT
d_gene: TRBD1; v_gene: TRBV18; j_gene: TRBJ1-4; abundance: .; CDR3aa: CASSPGTAEEKLFF; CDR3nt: TGTGCCAGCTCACCTGGGACAGCGGAAGAAAAACTGTTTTTT
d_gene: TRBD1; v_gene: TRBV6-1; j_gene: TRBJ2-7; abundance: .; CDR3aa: CASSERLRQGASYEQYF; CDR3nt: TGTGCCAGCAGTGAAAGGTTGAGACAGGGGGCATCCTACGAGCAGTACTTC
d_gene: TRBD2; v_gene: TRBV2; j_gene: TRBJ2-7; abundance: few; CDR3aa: CASRAAGAHYEQYF; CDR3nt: TGTGCCAGCAGGGCAGCGGGAGCCCATTACGAGCAGTACTTC
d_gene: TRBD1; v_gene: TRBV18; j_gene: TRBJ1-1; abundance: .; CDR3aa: CASSPTGGSTEAFF; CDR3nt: TGTGCCAGCTCACCCACAGGGGGCTCGACTGAAGCTTTCTTT
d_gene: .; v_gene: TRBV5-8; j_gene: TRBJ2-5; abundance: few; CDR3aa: CASSLTEETQYF; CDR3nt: TGTGCCAGCAGCTTGACGGAAGAGACCCAGTACTTC